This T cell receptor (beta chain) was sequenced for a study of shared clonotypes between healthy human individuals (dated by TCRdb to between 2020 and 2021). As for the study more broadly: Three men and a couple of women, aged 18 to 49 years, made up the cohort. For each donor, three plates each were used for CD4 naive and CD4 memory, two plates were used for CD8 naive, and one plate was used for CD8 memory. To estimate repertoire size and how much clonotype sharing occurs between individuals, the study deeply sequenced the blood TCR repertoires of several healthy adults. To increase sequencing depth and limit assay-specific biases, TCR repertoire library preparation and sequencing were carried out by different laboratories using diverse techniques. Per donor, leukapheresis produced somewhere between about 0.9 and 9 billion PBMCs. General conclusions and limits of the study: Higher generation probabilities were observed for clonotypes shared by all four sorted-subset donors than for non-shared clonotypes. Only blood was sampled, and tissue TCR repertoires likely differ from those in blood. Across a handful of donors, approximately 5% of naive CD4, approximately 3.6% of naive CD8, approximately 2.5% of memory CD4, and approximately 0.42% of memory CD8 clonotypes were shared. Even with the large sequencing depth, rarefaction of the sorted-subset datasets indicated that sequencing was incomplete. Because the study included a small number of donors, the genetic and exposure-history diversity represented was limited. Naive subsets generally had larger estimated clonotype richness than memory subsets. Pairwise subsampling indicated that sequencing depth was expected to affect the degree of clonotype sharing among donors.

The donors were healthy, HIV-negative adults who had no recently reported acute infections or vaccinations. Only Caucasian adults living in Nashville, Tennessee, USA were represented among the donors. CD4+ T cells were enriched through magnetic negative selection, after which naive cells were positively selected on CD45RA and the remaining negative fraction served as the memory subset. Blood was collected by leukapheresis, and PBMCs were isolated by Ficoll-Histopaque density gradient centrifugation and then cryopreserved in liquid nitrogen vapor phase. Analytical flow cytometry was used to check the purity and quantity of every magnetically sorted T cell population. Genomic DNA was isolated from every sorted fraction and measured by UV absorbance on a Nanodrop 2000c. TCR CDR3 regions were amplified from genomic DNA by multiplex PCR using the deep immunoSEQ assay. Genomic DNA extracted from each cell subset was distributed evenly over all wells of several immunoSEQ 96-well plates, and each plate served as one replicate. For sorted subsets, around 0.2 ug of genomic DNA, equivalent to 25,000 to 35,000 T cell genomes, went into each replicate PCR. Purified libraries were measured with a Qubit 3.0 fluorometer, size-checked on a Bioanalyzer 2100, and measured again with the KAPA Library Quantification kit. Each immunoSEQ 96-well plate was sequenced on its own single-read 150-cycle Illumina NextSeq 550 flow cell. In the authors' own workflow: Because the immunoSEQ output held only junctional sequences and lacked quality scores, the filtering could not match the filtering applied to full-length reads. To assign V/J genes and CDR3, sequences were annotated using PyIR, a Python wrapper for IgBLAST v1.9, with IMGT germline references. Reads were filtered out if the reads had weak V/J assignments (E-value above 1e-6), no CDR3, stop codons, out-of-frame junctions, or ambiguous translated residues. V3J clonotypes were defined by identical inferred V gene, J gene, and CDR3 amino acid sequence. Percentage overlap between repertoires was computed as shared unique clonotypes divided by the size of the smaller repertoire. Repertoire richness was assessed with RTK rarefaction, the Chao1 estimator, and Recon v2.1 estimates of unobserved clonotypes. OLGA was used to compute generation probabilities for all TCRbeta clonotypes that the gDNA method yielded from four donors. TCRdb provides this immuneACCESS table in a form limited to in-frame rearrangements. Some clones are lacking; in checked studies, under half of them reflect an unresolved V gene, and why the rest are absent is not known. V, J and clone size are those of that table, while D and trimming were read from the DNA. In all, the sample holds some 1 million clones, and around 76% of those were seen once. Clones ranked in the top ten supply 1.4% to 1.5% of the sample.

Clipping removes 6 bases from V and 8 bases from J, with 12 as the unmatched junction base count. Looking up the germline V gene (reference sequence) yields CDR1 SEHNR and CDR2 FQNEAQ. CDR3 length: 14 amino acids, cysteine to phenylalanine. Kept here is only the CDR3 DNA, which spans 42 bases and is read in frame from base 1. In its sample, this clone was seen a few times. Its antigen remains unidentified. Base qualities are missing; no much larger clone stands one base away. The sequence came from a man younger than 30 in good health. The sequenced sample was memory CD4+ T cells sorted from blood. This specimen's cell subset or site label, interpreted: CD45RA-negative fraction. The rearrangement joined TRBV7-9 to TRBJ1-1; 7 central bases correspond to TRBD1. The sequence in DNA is TGTGCCAGCAGACGTGACAGGGAGCTGGACGAAGCTTTCTTT. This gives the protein CASRRDRELDEAFF.